Shown below are 8 T cell receptor beta chains from a single sample sequenced in a study of blood T cell repertoires in COVID-19. Here immunoSEQ multiplex PCR was the method, and the copy in TCRdb shows in-frame clones only, minus some. This sample has 150,000 or so clones; around 84% occur once, and the top ten carry roughly 7%. Sample: peripheral blood. The receptors here all came from a man in his fifties with active or convalescent COVID-19.

The genes are TRBV6-5 and TRBJ2-2, with D maybe TRBD2 (5 bases). V lost 8 bases, J lost 8 bases, and 15 bases lay in between. Germline loops: CDR1 MNHEY, CDR2 SVGAGI. CDR3 size: 13 residues. The CDR3 loop is CASLASRPGELFF. The CDR3 DNA follows: TGTGCCAGCTTAGCTAGCCGTCCAGGGGAGCTGTTTTTT.

This rearrangement joins TRBV6-5 to TRBJ2-1; maybe TRBD2 (6 bases). The CDR3 consists of 15 residues. Trimming removed 2 bases from V and 2 bases from J, with 10 bases in between. Per the germline V gene, CDR1 is MNHEY and CDR2 is SVGAGI. The chain's CDR3 is CASSYRELPYNEQFF. In nucleotides, the CDR3 is TGTGCCAGCAGTTACCGGGAGCTGCCCTACAATGAGCAGTTCTTC.

The chain combines TRBV9 with TRBJ1-2, with D hard to call. There are 12 residues in the CDR3. The germline V gene has CDR1 SGDLS and CDR2 YYNGEE. The ends were cut back, 1 base at V and 7 bases at J, with 8 bases in the middle. The CDR3 DNA follows: TGTGCCAGCAGCGTACCTGGAGGTGGCTACACCTTC. It yields the protein CASSVPGGGYTF.

The chain couples TRBV7-2 to TRBJ1-6; 10 nucleotides agree with TRBD1. CDR3 length: 15 amino acids. In germline, CDR1 is SGHTA, CDR2 FQGNSA. V trimming: 5 bases; J trimming: 9 bases; junction bases outside the gene matches: 7. The CDR3 DNA sequence: TGTGCCAGCAGCCAAGGGACAGGGGCGGTTTCACCCCTCCACTTT. Translated, it gives CASSQGTGAVSPLHF.

The V gene is TRBV5-4, the J gene TRBJ1-2; no firm D call. Germline CDR1 reads SGHNT; CDR2 reads YYREEE (reference sequence). The CDR3 totals 11 residues. The V and J ends lost 1 base and 13 bases respectively, with 11 bases between them. CDR3 DNA sequence: TGTGCCAGCAGCTTGAATGGCGACATCACCTTC. The encoded protein is CASSLNGDITF.

The chain employs TRBV5-1 and TRBJ1-1, with unresolved D. CDR1 and CDR2 (germline): SGHRS, YFSETQ. This CDR3 region has 14 residues. Between the trimmed V and J ends, which lost 1 base and 1 base, there was a span of 8 bases. This CDR3 is CASSLQRANTEAFF. In DNA form, the CDR3 reads TGCGCCAGCAGCTTGCAGCGGGCGAACACTGAAGCTTTCTTT. The whole variable domain, filled in from reference TRBV5-1 and TRBJ1-1, reads KAGVTQTPRYLIKTRGQQVTLSCSPISGHRSVSWYQQTPGQGLQFLFEYFSETQRNKGNFPGRFSGRQFSNSRSEMNVSTLELGDSALYLCASSLQRANTEAFFGQGTRLTVV.

The rearrangement uses TRBV5-6 and TRBJ2-1; 14 nucleotides line up with TRBD2. Germline V lookup: CDR1 SGHDT, CDR2 YYEEEE. J was trimmed by 5 bases and V by 6 bases; bases with no gene match: 7. The CDR3 has 16 amino acids. CDR3 sequence (DNA): TGTGCCAGCACCCACGGACTAGCGGGGGGAAACAATGAGCAGTTCTTC. This encodes CASTHGLAGGNNEQFF.

The CDR3 sequence is CASSSPRQGGEQYF. As DNA, the CDR3 is TGTGCCAGCAGCTCTCCGAGACAGGGCGGGGAGCAGTACTTC. The V gene is TRBV5-4, the J gene TRBJ2-7, with 7 bases fitting TRBD1. With V trimmed by 3 bases and J by 7 bases, 10 bases remained unmatched. CDR3 length equals 14 residues. Germline V lookup: CDR1 SGHNT, CDR2 YYREEE (reference sequence).